This is a list of T cell receptor beta chains from one sample in a study of PD-1 blockade in classical Hodgkin lymphoma. The table came from immunoSEQ multiplex PCR; TCRdb's copy has only in-frame clones and leaves some out. This table holds 45,000 to 65,000 clones, around 75% found once. Source: peripheral blood mononuclear cells (PBMCs), taken before the second cycle of nivolumab. The origin of the receptors is a human donor with classical Hodgkin lymphoma. CDR3s include the opening cysteine and the closing phenylalanine or tryptophan. Fields, in order: D gene, V gene, J gene, clone size, CDR3 DNA, CDR3 protein. A D gene is named only where the DNA matches it firmly. Some rows mark clone size as missing; the rest say once, few, many or name a class of expanded clone.

>.|TRBV2|TRBJ2-5|.
TGTGCCAGCACCCTCATGATAGACAGACACAACCAAGAGACCCAGTACTTC
CASTLMIDRHNQETQYF
>.|TRBV6-1|TRBJ2-7|.
TGTGCCAGCAGTGAAACTCCGGGACGGATCTACGAGCAGTACTTC
CASSETPGRIYEQYF
>.|TRBV5-5|TRBJ2-5|.
TGTGCCAGCAGCTTGAGAGAAGGGTCCCGAGAGACCCAGTACTTC
CASSLREGSRETQYF
>.|TRBV30|TRBJ1-5|.
TGTGCCTGGAGGGCGGGGAACGGTCAGCCCCAGCATTTT
CAWRAGNGQPQHF
>.|TRBV27|TRBJ1-5|once
TGTGCCAGCAGTTTCCGGGGAGTTCGGGATCAGCCCCAGCATTTT
CASSFRGVRDQPQHF
>TRBD2|TRBV6-5|TRBJ2-7|.
TGTGCCAGCAGACCCCGGGGGGGGCTGGCCGAGCAGTACTTC
CASRPRGGLAEQYF
>.|TRBV11-2|TRBJ1-5|.
TGTGCCAGCAGCTTAGTCACAGGGCTCCGGCAGCCCCAGCATTTT
CASSLVTGLRQPQHF
>.|TRBV19|TRBJ2-6|once
TGTGCCAGTAGTATAGATTTAGGGAACTCTGGGGCCAACGTCCTGACTTTC
CASSIDLGNSGANVLTF
>TRBD2|TRBV7-3|TRBJ2-7|.
TGTGCCAGCAGCTTAATAGGCGGGAGCGGCGAGCAGTACTTC
CASSLIGGSGEQYF
>.|TRBV7-3|TRBJ2-6|few
TGTGCCAGCAGCTCGCTTTCTGGGGCCAACGTCCTGACTTTC
CASSSLSGANVLTF
>.|TRBV5-5|TRBJ2-5|.
TGTGCCAGCAGCTTCAGTGGGGGCATAAGAGAGACCCAGTACTTC
CASSFSGGIRETQYF
>.|TRBV19|TRBJ2-7|.
TGTGCCAGTAGTATCCGAGGCGAGCAGTACTTC
CASSIRGEQYF
>TRBD1|TRBV28|TRBJ2-3|.
TGTGCCAGCAGTACCGACAGGGTTACAGATACGCAGTATTTT
CASSTDRVTDTQYF
>.|TRBV7-2|TRBJ2-5|.
TGTGCCAGCAGCTTAAGGCCGACGGCGGAGACCCAGTACTTC
CASSLRPTAETQYF
>.|TRBV6-5|TRBJ2-7|once
TGTGCCAGCAGTTACTCCTTCCAGGCGACCTACGAGCAGTACTTC
CASSYSFQATYEQYF
>TRBD1|TRBV9|TRBJ1-4|.
TGTGCCAGCAGCGTGAGGGGGCTGAGCCATTTATCAACTAATGAAAAACTGTTTTTT
CASSVRGLSHLSTNEKLFF
>.|TRBV7-9|TRBJ1-3|.
TGTGCCAGCAGCCGGGGGTCTGGAAACACCATATATTTT
CASSRGSGNTIYF
>TRBD2|TRBV6-5|TRBJ2-1|.
TGTGCCAGCAGTCACACTCGGACTAGCGGGAATGAGCAGTTCTTC
CASSHTRTSGNEQFF
>.|TRBV19|TRBJ1-5|.
TGTGCCAGTAGTACCATATCACGGGTGAGTAATCAGCCCCAGCATTTT
CASSTISRVSNQPQHF
>.|TRBV7-9|TRBJ2-7|medium-sized
TGTGCCAGCAGCTTCATCCCAGGGGTAGGCGAGCAGTACTTC
CASSFIPGVGEQYF